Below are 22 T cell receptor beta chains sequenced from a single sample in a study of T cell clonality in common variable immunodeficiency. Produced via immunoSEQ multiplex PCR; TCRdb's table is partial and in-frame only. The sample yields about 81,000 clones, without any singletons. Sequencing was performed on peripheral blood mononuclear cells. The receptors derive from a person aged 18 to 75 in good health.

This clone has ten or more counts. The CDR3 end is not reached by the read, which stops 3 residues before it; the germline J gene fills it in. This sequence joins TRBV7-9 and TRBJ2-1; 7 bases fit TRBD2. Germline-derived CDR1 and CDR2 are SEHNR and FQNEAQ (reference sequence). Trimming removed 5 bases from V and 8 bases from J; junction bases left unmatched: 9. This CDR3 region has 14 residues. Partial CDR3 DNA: TGTGCCAGCAGCGGGGGGGGAGGGGCCTATGAG. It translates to CASSGGGGAYE. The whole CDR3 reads CASSGGGGAYEQFF. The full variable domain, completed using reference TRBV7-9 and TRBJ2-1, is DTGVSQNPRHKITKRGQNVTFRCDPISEHNRLYWYRQTLGQGPEFLTYFQNEAQLEKSRLLSDRFSAERPKGSFSTLEIQRTEQGDSAMYLCASSGGGGAYEQFFGPGTRLTVL.

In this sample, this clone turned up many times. The sequenced part of the CDR3 DNA is TGTGCCAGCCGCGCGGGACTCGAG. Its translation: CASRAGLE. The full CDR3 protein reads CASRAGLEQYF. This chain uses TRBV6-2 or TRBV6-3 with TRBJ2-7, with a weak D call TRBD2 (6 bases). The observed sequence ends 3 residues before the CDR3 terminus, with the missing tail filled in from the germline J gene. This CDR3 comprises 11 residues. Trimming left V 8 bases short and J 6 bases short, with 11 bases between. CDR1 is MNHEY and CDR2 is SVGEGT in the germline V gene.

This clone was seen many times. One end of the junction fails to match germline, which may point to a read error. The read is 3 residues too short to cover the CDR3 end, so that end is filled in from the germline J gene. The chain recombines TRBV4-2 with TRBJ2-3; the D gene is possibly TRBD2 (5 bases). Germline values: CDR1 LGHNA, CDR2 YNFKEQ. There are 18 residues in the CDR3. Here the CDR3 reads CASSHNIQAGGSTDTQYF. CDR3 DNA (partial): TGCGCCAGCAGCCACAACATCCAGGCGGGCGGTAGCACAGATACG.

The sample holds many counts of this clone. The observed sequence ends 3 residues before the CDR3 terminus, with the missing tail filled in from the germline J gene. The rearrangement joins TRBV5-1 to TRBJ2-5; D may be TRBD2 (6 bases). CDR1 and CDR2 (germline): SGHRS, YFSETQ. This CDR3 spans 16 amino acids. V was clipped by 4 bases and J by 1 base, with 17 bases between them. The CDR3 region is CASSPRGWLLQETQYF. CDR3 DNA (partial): TGCGCCAGCAGCCCTCGGGGGTGGTTACTCCAAGAGACC. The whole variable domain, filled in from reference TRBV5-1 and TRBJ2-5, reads KAGVTQTPRYLIKTRGQQVTLSCSPISGHRSVSWYQQTPGQGLQFLFEYFSETQRNKGNFPGRFSGRQFSNSRSEMNVSTLELGDSALYLCASSPRGWLLQETQYFGPGTRLLVL.

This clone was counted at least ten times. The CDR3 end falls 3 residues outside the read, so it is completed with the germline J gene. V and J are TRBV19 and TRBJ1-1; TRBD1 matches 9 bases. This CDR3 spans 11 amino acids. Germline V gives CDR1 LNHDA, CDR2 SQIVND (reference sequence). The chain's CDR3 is CASRTGGSAFF. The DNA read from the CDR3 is TGTGCCAGTAGGACAGGGGGATCG.

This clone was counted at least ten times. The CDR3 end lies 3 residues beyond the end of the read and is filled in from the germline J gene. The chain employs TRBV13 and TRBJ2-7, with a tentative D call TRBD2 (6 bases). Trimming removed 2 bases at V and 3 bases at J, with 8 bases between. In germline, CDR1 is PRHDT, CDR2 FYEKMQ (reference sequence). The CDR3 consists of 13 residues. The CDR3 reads CASSLRTNYEQYF. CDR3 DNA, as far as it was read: TGTGCCAGCAGCTTAAGGACTAACTACGAG.

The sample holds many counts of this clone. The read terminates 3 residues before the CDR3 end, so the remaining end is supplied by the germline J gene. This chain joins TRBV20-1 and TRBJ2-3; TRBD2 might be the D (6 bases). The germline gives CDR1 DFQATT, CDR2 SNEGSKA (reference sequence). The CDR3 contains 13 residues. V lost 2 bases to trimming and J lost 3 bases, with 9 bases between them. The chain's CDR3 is CSARFLATDTQYF. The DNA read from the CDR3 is TGCAGTGCTAGATTCCTAGCGACAGATACG.

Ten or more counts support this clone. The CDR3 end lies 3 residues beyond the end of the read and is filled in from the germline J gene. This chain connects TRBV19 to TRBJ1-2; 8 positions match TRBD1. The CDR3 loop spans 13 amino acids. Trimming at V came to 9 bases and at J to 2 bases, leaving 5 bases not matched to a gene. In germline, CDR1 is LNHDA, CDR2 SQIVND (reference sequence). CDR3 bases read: TGTGCCAGCCGCGGACAGGGCAACTATGGC. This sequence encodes CASRGQGNYG. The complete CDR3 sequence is CASRGQGNYGYTF.

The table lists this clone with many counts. The covered CDR3 bases are TGTGCCAGCAGTGAAGCGATGGGACTAGCGGCCTACAATGAG. This encodes CASSEAMGLAAYNE. The whole CDR3 sequence is CASSEAMGLAAYNEQFF. The chain has TRBV2 and TRBJ2-1, with 11 nucleotides matching TRBD2. The read terminates 3 residues ahead of where the CDR3 ends, so the germline J gene completes it. The CDR3 totals 17 residues. Germline assignment: CDR1 SNHLY and CDR2 FYNNEI. The trim removed 0 bases at V and 2 bases at J, leaving 3 bases unmatched.

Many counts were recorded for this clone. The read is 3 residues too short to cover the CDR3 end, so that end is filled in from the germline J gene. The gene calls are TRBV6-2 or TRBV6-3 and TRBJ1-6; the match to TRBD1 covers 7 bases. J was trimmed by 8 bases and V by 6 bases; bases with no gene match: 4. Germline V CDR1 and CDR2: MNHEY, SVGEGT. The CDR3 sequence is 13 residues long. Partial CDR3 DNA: TGTGCCAGCAGACGACAGGGAGATTCACCC. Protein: CASRRQGDSP. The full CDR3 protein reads CASRRQGDSPLHF.

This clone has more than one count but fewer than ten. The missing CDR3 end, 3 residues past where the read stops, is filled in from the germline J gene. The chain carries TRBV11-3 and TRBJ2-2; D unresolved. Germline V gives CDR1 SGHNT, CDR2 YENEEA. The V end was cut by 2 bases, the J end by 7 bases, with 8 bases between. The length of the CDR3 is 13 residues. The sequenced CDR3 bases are TGTGCCAGCAGCTTAAACAGAGGCGGGGAG. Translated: CASSLNRGGE. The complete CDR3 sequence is CASSLNRGGELFF.

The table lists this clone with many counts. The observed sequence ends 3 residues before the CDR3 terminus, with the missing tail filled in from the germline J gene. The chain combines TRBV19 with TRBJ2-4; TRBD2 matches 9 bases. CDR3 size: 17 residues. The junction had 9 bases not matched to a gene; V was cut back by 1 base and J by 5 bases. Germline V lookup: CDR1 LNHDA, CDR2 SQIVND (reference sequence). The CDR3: CASSIVVSGSPQNIQYF. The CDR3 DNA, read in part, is TGTGCCAGTAGTATAGTCGTTAGCGGGAGCCCCCAAAACATT.

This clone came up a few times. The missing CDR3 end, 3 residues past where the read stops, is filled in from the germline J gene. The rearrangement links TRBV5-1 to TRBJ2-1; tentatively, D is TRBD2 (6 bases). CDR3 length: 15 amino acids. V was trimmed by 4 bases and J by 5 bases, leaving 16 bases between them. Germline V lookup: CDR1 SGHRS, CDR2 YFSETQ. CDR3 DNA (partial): TGCGCCAGCAGCCTCGGGGACTTAAAAAACAATGAG. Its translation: CASSLGDLKNNE. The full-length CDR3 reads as CASSLGDLKNNEQFF.

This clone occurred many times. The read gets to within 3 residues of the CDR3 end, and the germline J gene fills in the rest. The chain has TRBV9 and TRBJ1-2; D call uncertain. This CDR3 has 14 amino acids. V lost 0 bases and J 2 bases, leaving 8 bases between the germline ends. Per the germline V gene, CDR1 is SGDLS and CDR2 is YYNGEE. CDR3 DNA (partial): TGTGCCAGCAGCGTAGATACGGGGAACTATGGC. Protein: CASSVDTGNYG. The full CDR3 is CASSVDTGNYGYTF.

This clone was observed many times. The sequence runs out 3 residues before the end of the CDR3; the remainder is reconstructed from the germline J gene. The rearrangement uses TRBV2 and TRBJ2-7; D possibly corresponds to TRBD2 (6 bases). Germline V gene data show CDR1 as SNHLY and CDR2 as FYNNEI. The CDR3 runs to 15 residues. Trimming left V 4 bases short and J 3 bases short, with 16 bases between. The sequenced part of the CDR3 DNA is TGTGCCAGCAGTGGTGGGGGGACGGAGAACTACGAG. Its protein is CASSGGGTENYE. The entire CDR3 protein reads CASSGGGTENYEQYF.

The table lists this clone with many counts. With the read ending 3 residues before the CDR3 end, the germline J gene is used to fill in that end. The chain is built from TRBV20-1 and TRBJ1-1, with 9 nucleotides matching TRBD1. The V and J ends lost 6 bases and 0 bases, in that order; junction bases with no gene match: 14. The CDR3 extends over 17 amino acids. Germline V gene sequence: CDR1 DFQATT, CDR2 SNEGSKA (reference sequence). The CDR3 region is CSAPARDRGTLNTEAFF. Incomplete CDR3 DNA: TGCAGTGCCCCAGCCCGAGACAGGGGGACATTGAACACTGAA.

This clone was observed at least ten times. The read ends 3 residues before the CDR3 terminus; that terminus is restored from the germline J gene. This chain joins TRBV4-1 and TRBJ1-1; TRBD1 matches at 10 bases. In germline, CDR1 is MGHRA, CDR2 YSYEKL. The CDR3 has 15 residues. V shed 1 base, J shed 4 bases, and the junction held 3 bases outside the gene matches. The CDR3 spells CASSQGQGAGTEAFF. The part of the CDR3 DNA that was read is TGCGCCAGCAGCCAAGGACAGGGGGCGGGCACTGAA.

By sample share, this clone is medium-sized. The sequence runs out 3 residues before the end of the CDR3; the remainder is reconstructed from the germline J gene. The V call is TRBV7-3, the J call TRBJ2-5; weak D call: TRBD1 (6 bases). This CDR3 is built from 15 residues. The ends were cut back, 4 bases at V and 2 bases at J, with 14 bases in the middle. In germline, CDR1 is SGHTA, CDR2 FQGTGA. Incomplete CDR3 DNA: TGTGCCAGCAGCTCTCCAGGGGTGGGTCAAGAGACC. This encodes CASSSPGVGQET. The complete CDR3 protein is CASSSPGVGQETQYF.

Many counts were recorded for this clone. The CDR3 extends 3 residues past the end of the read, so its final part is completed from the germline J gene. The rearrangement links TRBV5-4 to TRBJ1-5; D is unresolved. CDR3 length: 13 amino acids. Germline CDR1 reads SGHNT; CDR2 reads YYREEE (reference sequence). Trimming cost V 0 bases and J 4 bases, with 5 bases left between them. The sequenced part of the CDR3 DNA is TGTGCCAGCAGCTTGGGCAGGAATCAGCCC. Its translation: CASSLGRNQP. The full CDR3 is CASSLGRNQPQHF.

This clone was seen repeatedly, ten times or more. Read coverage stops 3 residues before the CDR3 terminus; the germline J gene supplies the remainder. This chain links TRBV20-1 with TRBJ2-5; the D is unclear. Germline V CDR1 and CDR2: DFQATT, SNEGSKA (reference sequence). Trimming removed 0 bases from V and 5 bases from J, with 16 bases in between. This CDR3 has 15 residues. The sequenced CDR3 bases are TGCAGTGCTAGAGATAACCGCAGAGTATGGGAGACC. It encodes CSARDNRRVWET. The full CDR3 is CSARDNRRVWETQYF.

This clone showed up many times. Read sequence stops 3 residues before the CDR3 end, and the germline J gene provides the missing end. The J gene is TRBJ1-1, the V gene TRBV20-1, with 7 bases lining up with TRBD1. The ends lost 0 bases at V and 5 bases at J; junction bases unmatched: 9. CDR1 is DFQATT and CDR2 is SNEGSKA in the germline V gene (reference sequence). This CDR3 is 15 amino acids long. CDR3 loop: CSARDLGGGGTEAFF. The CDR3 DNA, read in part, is TGCAGTGCTAGAGATTTAGGGGGCGGAGGTACTGAA.

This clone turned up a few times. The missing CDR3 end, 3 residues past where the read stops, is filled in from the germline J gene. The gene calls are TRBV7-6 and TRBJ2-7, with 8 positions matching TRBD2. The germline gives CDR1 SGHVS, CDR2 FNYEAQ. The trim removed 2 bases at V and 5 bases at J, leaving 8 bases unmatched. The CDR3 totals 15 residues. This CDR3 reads CASSLNRGGLDEQYF. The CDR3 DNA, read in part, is TGTGCCAGCAGCTTAAACCGGGGGGGCCTGGACGAG.